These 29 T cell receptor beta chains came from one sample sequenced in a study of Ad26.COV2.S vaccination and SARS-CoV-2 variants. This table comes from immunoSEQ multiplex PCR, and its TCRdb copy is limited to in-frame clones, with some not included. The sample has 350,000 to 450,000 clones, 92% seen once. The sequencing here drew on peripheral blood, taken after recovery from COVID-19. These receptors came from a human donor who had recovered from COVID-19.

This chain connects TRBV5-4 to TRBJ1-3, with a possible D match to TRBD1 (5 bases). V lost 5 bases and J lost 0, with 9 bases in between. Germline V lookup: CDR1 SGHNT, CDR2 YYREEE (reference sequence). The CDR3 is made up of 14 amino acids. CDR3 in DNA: TGTGCCAGCAGAGGGGCCGACTCTGGAAACACCATATATTTT. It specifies CASRGADSGNTIYF. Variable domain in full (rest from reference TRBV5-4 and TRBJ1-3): ETGVTQSPTHLIKTRGQQVTLRCSSQSGHNTVSWYQQALGQGPQFIFQYYREEENGRGNFPPRFSGLQFPNYSSELNVNALELDDSALYLCASRGADSGNTIYFGEGSWLTVV.

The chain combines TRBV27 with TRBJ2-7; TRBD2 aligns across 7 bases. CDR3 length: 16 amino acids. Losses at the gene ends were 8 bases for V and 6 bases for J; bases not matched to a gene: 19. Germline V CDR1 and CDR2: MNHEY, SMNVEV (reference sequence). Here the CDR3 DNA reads TGTGCCAGCTCCATCCTCGGCGGGGGACTTCCCCTCGAGCAGTACTTC. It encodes CASSILGGGLPLEQYF.

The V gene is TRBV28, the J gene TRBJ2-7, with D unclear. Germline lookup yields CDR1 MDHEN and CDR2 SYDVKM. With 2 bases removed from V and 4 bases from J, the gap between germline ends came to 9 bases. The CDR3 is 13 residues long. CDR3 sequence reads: CASSLPYSYEQYF. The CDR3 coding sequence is TGTGCCAGCAGTTTACCCTACAGTTACGAGCAGTACTTC. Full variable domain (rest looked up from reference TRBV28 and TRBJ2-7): DVKVTQSSRYLVKRTGEKVFLECVQDMDHENMFWYRQDPGLGLRLIYFSYDVKMKEKGDIPEGYSVSREKKERFSLILESASTNQTSMYLCASSLPYSYEQYFGPGTRLTVT.

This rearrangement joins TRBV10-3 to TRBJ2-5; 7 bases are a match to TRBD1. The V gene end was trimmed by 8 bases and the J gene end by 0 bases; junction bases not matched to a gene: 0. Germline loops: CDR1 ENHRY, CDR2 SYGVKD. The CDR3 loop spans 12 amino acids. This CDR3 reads CAIGTDQETQYF. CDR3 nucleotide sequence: TGTGCCATCGGGACAGACCAAGAGACCCAGTACTTC.

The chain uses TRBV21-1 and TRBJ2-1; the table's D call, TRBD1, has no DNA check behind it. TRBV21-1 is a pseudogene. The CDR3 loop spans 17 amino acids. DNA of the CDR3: TGTGCCAGCAGTACTTTTAAGGGACAGGGTCACTACAATGAGCAGTTCTTC. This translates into CASSTFKGQGHYNEQFF.

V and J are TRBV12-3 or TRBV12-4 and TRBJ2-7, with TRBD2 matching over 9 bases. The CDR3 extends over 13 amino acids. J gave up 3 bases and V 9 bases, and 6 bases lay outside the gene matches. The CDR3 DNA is TGTGCCAGTTTGGGCGGGGGGGACTACGAGCAGTACTTC. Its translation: CASLGGGDYEQYF.

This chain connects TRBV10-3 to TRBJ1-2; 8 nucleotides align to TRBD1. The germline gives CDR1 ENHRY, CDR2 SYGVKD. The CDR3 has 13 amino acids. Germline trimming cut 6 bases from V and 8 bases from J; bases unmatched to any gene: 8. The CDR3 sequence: CAIRTGVTWGYTF. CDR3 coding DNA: TGTGCCATCAGGACAGGGGTGACTTGGGGCTACACCTTC.

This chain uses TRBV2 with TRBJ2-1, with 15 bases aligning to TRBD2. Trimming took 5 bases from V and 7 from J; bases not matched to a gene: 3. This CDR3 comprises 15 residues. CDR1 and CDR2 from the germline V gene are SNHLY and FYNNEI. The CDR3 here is CASSWTSGGGNEQFF. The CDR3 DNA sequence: TGTGCCAGCAGTTGGACTAGCGGGGGGGGTAATGAGCAGTTCTTC.

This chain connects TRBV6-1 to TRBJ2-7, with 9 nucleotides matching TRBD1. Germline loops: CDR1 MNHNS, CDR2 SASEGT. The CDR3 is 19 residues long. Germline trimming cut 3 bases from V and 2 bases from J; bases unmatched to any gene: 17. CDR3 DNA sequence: TGTGCCAGCAGTGAGTACTTAGGACTACAGGGGGCGCCCACCTACGAGCAGTACTTC. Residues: CASSEYLGLQGAPTYEQYF.

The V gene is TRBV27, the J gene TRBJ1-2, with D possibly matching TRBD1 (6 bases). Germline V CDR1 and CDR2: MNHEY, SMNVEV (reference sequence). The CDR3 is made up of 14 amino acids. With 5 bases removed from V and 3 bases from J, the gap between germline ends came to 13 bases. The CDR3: CASSTRDIDYGYTF. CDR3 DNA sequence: TGTGCCAGCAGTACCCGGGACATCGACTATGGCTACACCTTC.

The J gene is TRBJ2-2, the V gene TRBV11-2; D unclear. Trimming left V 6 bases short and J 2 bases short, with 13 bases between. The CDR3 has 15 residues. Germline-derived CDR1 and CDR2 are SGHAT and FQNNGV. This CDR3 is CASRHIRFNTGELFF. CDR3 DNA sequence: TGTGCCAGCAGACATATCAGGTTCAACACCGGGGAGCTGTTTTTT.

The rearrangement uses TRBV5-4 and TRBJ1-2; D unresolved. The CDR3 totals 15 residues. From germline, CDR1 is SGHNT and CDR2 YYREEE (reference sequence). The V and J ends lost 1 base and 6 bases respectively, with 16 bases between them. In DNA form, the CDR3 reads TGTGCCAGCAGCTTGACGGCCGAAAGGTCAGATGGCTACACCTTC. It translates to CASSLTAERSDGYTF.

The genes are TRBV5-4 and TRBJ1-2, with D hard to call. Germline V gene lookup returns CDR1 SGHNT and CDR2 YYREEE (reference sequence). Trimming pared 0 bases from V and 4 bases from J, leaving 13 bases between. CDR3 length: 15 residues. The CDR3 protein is CASSLGGSNSYGYTF. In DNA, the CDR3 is TGTGCCAGCAGCTTGGGAGGCAGCAACTCCTATGGCTACACCTTC. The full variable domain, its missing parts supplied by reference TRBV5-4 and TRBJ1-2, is ETGVTQSPTHLIKTRGQQVTLRCSSQSGHNTVSWYQQALGQGPQFIFQYYREEENGRGNFPPRFSGLQFPNYSSELNVNALELDDSALYLCASSLGGSNSYGYTFGSGTRLTVV.

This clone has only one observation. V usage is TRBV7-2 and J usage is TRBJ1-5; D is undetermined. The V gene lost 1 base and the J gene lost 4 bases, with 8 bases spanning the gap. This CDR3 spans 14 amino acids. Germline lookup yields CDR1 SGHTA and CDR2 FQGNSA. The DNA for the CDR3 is TGTGCCAGCAGCTTAGGAGTGTATAATCAGCCCCAGCATTTT. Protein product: CASSLGVYNQPQHF.

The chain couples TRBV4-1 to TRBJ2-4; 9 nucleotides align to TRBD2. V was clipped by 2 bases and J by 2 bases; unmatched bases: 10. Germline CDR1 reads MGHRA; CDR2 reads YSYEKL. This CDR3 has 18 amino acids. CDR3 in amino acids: CASSQPPKAGGSKNIQYF. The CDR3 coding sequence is TGCGCCAGCAGCCAACCCCCCAAGGCGGGGGGGTCCAAAAACATTCAGTACTTC.

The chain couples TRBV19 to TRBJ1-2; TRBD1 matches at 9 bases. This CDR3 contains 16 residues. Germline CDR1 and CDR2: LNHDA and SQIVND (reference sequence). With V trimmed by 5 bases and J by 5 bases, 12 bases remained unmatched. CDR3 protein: CASSPEIGTGRYGYTF. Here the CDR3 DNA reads TGTGCCAGTAGTCCTGAAATCGGGACAGGGCGATATGGCTACACCTTC.

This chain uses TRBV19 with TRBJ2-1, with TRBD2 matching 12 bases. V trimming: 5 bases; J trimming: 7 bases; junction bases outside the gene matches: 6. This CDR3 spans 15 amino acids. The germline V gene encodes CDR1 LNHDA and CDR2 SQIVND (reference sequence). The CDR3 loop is CASSDTSGGSNEQFF. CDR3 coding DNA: TGTGCCAGTAGTGATACTAGCGGGGGGTCTAATGAGCAGTTCTTC.

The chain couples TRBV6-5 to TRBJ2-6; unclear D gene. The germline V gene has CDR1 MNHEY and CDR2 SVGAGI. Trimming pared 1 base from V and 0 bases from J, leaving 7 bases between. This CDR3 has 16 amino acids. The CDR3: CASSYYPTSGANVLTF. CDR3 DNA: TGTGCCAGCAGTTACTACCCCACCTCTGGGGCCAACGTCCTGACTTTC.

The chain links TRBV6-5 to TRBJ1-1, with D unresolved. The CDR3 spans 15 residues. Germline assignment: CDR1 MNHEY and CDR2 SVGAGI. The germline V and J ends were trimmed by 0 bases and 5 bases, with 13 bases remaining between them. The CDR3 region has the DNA TGTGCCAGCAGTTACTCCGGGGTCCCGGGGACTGAAGCTTTCTTT. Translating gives CASSYSGVPGTEAFF.

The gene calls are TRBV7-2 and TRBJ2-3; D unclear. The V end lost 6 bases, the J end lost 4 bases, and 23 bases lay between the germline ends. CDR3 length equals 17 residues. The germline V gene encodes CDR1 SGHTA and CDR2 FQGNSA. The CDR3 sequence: CASRRGLTVLRADTQYF. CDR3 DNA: TGTGCCAGCAGACGTGGTCTGACCGTGCTCCGCGCAGATACGCAGTATTTT.

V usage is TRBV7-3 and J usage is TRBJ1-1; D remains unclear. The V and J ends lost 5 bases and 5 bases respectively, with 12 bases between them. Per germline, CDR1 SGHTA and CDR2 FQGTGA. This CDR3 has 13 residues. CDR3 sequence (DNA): TGTGCCAGCAGCCCTACCCATGGTACTGAAGCTTTCTTT. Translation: CASSPTHGTEAFF.

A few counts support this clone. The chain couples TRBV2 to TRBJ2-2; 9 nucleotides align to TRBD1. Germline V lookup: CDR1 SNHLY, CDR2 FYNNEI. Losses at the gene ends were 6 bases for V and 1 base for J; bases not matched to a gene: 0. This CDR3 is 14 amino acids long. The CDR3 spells CASRDRGNTGELFF. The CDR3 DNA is TGTGCCAGCAGGGACAGGGGGAACACCGGGGAGCTGTTTTTT.

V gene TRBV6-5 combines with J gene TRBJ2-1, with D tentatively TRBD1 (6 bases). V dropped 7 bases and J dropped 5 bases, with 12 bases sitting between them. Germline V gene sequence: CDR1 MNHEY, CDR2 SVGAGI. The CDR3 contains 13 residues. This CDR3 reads CASKGVSHNEQFF. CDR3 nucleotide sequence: TGTGCCAGCAAGGGGGTTTCCCACAATGAGCAGTTCTTC.

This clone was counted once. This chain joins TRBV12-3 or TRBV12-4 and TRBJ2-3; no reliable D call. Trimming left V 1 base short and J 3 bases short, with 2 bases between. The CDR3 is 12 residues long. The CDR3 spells CASSLVTDTQYF. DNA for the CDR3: TGTGCCAGCAGTTTAGTTACAGATACGCAGTATTTT.

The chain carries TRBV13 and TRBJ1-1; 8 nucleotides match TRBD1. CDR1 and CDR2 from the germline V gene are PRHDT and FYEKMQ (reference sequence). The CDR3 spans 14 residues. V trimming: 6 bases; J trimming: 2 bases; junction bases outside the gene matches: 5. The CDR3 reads CASRDGQGNTEAFF. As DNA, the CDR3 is TGTGCCAGCAGGGACGGACAGGGAAACACTGAAGCTTTCTTT.

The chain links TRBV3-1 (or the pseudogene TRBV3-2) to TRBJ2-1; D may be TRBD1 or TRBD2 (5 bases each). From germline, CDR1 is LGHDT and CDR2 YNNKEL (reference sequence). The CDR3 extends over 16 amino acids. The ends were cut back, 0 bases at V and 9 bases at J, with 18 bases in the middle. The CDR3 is CASSQEHLLRGTEQFF. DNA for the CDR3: TGTGCCAGCAGCCAAGAACACCTACTGAGGGGCACTGAGCAGTTCTTC.

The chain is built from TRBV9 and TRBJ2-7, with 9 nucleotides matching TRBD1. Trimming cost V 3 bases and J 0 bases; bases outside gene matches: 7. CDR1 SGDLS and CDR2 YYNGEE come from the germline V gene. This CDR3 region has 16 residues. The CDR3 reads CASSEGGTGFSYEQYF. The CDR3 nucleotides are TGTGCCAGCAGCGAAGGCGGGACAGGGTTCTCCTACGAGCAGTACTTC.

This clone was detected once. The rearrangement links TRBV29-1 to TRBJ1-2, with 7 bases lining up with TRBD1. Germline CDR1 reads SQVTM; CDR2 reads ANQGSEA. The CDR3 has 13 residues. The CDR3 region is CTHDRGRGDGYTF. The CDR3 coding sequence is TGCACCCATGATCGTGGCAGGGGGGATGGCTACACCTTC.

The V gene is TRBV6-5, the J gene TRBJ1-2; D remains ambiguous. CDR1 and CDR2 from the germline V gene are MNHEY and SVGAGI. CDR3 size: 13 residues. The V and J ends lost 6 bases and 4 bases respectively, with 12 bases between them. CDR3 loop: CASSQRSFYGYTF. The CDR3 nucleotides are TGTGCCAGCAGCCAAAGGAGCTTCTATGGCTACACCTTC.